This T cell receptor (beta chain) was captured by sequencing in a study of graft-versus-host responses after intestinal transplantation. The overall study: The study gave all recipients anti-thymocyte globulin induction, then tacrolimus and steroids for approximately 3 years. Notes on the study in general: Recipient marrow contained GvH clones, some of which appeared first in ileum or blood.

Of note for this clone: Antigen: not known.

The CDR3 covers 16 residues. Germline V gene lookup returns CDR1 LNHDA and CDR2 SQIVND (reference sequence). V lost 2 bases to trimming and J lost 4 bases; unmatched junction nucleotides: 5. Assay: immunoSEQ multiplex PCR; the TCRdb copy retains only in-frame clones and omits some. Of around 5,200 clones listed, roughly 65% were seen once; the top ten hold approximately 32%. Lymphocytes (intraepithelial and lamina propria) were released by processing the graft tissue. The V gene is TRBV19, the J gene TRBJ2-5; 12 nucleotides line up with TRBD2. The receptor comes from a human patient who received an intestinal transplant, so some T cells may come from the graft donor. This specimen was ileum tissue, taken almost 310 days after intestinal transplant. CDR3 protein: CASSILAGGPPETQYF. In DNA form, the CDR3 reads TGTGCCAGTAGTATACTAGCGGGAGGGCCCCCAGAGACCCAGTACTTC.